A selection of T cell receptor beta chains follows, all from one sample in a study of early T cells in non-severe SARS-CoV-2 infection. TCRdb itself ran the 5' RACE reads through MiXCR, one entry per CDR3 protein. The sample lists around 40,000 distinct CDR3 sequences, approximately 10% seen once, with about 9.5% in the top ten. Specimen: whole blood. Source of these receptors: an adult who was a healthcare worker with PCR-confirmed SARS-CoV-2 infection or an uninfected control (not recorded which). Each CDR3 is given with its conserved first and last residue. A D gene is named only where the DNA matches it firmly. For some rows the clone size is stated as once, few or many, or as a class when expanded; others skip it.

J | size | D | V | CDR3 | DNA
TRBJ2-5 | many | - | TRBV7-7 | CASSQGGGETQYF | TGTGCCAGCAGCCAGGGGGGGGGAGAGACCCAGTACTTC
TRBJ2-6 | many | TRBD2 | TRBV7-9 | CASSFSGLAGVSGANVLTF | TGTGCCAGCAGCTTTTCGGGACTAGCGGGGGTCTCTGGGGCCAACGTCCTGACTTTC
TRBJ2-1 | many | - | TRBV29-1 | CSVGSSSYNEQFF | TGCAGCGTTGGCAGTAGCTCCTACAATGAGCAGTTCTTC
TRBJ2-2 | many | - | TRBV7-2 | CASSLVRSTGELFF | TGTGCCAGCAGCTTAGTAAGAAGCACCGGGGAGCTGTTTTTT
TRBJ2-1 | few | TRBD2 | TRBV6-1 | CASKLAGGGIEQFF | TGTGCCAGTAAACTAGCGGGGGGAGGTATTGAGCAGTTCTTC
TRBJ1-1 | - | TRBD1 | TRBV24-1 | CATSRQGNTEAFF | TGTGCCACCAGCCGACAGGGGAACACTGAAGCTTTCTTT
TRBJ2-2 | few | - | TRBV29-1 | CSVGSQNTGELFF | TGCAGCGTTGGAAGTCAGAACACCGGGGAGCTGTTTTTT
TRBJ1-5 | many | - | TRBV19 | CASNVGISNQPQHF | TGTGCCAGTAATGTTGGGATTAGCAATCAGCCCCAGCATTTT
TRBJ1-2 | many | TRBD1 | TRBV4-2 | CASSQGQGREDGYTF | TGTGCCAGCAGCCAAGGACAGGGGCGGGAGGATGGCTACACCTTC
TRBJ2-1 | many | TRBD2 | TRBV11-1 | CASSSPGLAGYNEQFF | TGTGCCAGCAGCTCCCCTGGACTAGCGGGGTACAATGAGCAGTTCTTC
TRBJ2-1 | many | - | TRBV2 | CASSGDYNEQFF | TGTGCCAGCAGTGGCGACTACAATGAGCAGTTCTTC
TRBJ1-4 | many | TRBD1 | TRBV10-3 | CAIGQGTTNEKLFF | TGTGCCATAGGACAGGGCACAACTAATGAAAAACTGTTTTTT
TRBJ2-5 | few | - | TRBV2 | CASSEHLQETQYF | TGTGCCAGCAGTGAACACCTCCAAGAGACCCAGTACTTC
TRBJ1-5 | many | TRBD1 | TRBV6-2/TRBV6-3 | CASKRQGRANQPQHF | TGTGCCAGCAAGCGACAGGGGAGGGCGAATCAGCCCCAGCATTTT
TRBJ2-3 | - | TRBD2 | TRBV7-3 | CASSFLGLAGDTQYF | TGTGCCAGCAGCTTCCTGGGACTAGCAGGAGATACGCAGTATTTT
TRBJ2-3 | few | TRBD1 | TRBV11-1 | CASSSWTGGTDTQYF | TGTGCCAGCAGCTCATGGACAGGGGGGACAGATACGCAGTATTTT
TRBJ2-3 | many | - | TRBV21-1 | CASQLRTGDTQYF | TGTGCCAGCCAACTTCGTACCGGGGATACGCAGTATTTT
TRBJ2-7 | few | - | TRBV6-2/TRBV6-3 | CASSYDREVFYEQYF | TGTGCCAGCAGTTACGACAGGGAGGTTTTCTACGAGCAGTACTTC
TRBJ2-2 | many | - | TRBV3-1 | CASSQEPRATGELFF | TGTGCCAGCAGCCAAGAGCCCCGGGCGACCGGGGAGCTGTTTTTT
TRBJ1-5 | few | - | TRBV5-4 | CASSRNRAQPQHF | TGTGCCAGCAGTCGGAACAGGGCTCAGCCCCAGCATTTT
TRBJ2-5 | many | - | TRBV10-3 | CAISERRGTKETQYF | TGTGCCATCAGTGAACGGAGGGGAACCAAAGAGACCCAGTACTTC
TRBJ1-1 | medium-sized | - | TRBV18 | CASSPPAGVETEAFF | TGTGCCAGCTCACCCCCGGCAGGGGTAGAGACTGAAGCTTTCTTT
TRBJ2-7 | - | TRBD2 | TRBV27 | CASSPQLAGGEQYF | TGTGCCAGCAGTCCCCAACTAGCGGGGGGCGAGCAGTACTTC
TRBJ2-2 | few | - | TRBV3-2 | CASSLSPTGELFF | TGTGCCAGCAGCCTATCACCCACCGGGGAGCTGTTTTTT
TRBJ1-1 | few | - | TRBV2 | CASSTGGTGQNTEAFF | TGTGCCAGCAGCACTGGCGGAACAGGACAGAACACTGAAGCTTTCTTT
TRBJ2-5 | - | TRBD1 | TRBV20-1 | CSARGQGGLVRETQYF | TGCAGTGCTCGTGGACAGGGCGGGTTGGTGAGAGAGACCCAGTACTTC
TRBJ1-2 | many | - | TRBV2 | CASSLRSPNYGYTF | TGTGCCAGCAGCCTACGGTCTCCTAACTATGGCTACACCTTC
TRBJ2-5 | many | - | TRBV11-2 | CASSLDLVDPVSYQETQYF | TGTGCCAGCAGCTTAGATTTGGTTGACCCCGTCTCGTACCAAGAGACCCAGTACTTC
TRBJ2-2 | few | - | TRBV6-2/TRBV6-3 | CASSYTREGTGELFF | TGTGCCAGCAGTTACACCCGAGAAGGCACCGGGGAGCTGTTTTTT
TRBJ2-7 | many | TRBD1 | TRBV11-2 | CASSLAGQGYEQYF | TGTGCCAGCAGCTTAGCCGGACAGGGATACGAGCAGTACTTC
TRBJ2-1 | many | - | TRBV2 | CANPRGNEQFF | TGTGCCAACCCGAGGGGGAATGAGCAGTTCTTC
TRBJ1-2 | many | - | TRBV5-4 | CASSSSSMHYGYTF | TGTGCCAGCAGCTCCAGCAGTATGCACTATGGCTACACCTTC
TRBJ2-3 | medium-sized | - | TRBV29-1 | CSVEDKGPFIDTQYF | TGCAGCGTTGAAGACAAGGGACCTTTTATAGATACGCAGTATTTT
TRBJ2-2 | - | - | TRBV29-1 | CSVTGYTGELFF | TGCAGCGTGACGGGTTACACCGGGGAGCTGTTTTTT
TRBJ2-5 | few | TRBD2 | TRBV28 | CASSSSGTSIGVETQYF | TGTGCCAGCAGTTCCTCCGGGACTAGCATTGGGGTAGAGACCCAGTACTTC
TRBJ2-7 | - | TRBD1 | TRBV12-3/TRBV12-4 | CASYTGGRYEQYF | TGTGCCAGCTATACAGGGGGGCGCTACGAGCAGTACTTC
TRBJ2-7 | few | - | TRBV7-2 | CASSLERGGEQYF | TGTGCCAGCAGCTTAGAACGGGGCGGCGAGCAGTACTTC
TRBJ2-3 | many | TRBD2 | TRBV2 | CASSITSGGVPGTDTQYF | TGTGCCAGCAGCATTACTAGCGGGGGGGTCCCTGGCACAGATACGCAGTATTTT
TRBJ1-1 | - | - | TRBV30 | CARTYRGSILGMNTEAFF | TGTGCCCGGACCTACCGGGGCTCTATCTTGGGAATGAACACTGAAGCTTTCTTT
TRBJ2-1 | - | - | TRBV6-5 | CASSYGYREQFF | TGTGCCAGCAGTTACGGCTACCGGGAGCAGTTCTTC
TRBJ2-5 | - | - | TRBV7-2 | CASSLGAQETQYF | TGTGCCAGCAGCTTGGGGGCCCAGGAGACCCAGTACTTC
TRBJ2-5 | - | - | TRBV20-1 | CSAGVGAGEETQYF | TGCAGTGCTGGAGTCGGGGCCGGGGAAGAGACCCAGTACTTC
TRBJ2-1 | few | TRBD1 | TRBV3-1 | CASIGQGSYNEQFF | TGTGCCAGCATCGGACAGGGCTCCTACAATGAGCAGTTCTTC
TRBJ1-1 | - | - | TRBV30 | CAWSAYGTSGAFF | TGTGCCTGGAGTGCCTACGGGACATCGGGGGCTTTCTTT
TRBJ1-3 | few | - | TRBV12-3/TRBV12-4 | CASRETGTHTIYF | TGTGCCAGCAGAGAGACCGGGACCCACACCATATATTTT
TRBJ1-4 | - | - | TRBV4-1 | CASSQLGVKLFF | TGCGCCAGCAGCCAATTAGGGGTAAAACTGTTTTTT